The 4 T cell receptor beta chains presented below share a single source sample, sequenced in a study of Graves' ophthalmopathy and Graves' hyperthyroidism. Researchers took RNA transcripts and amplified TCR beta CDR3 regions from them. HTBI primers served in a first-round RT-PCR, which a second-round multiplex PCR followed. MiXCR was run by TCRdb on the multiplex PCR reads, yielding one entry per CDR3 protein. The sample carries just over 600,000 distinct CDR3 sequences, approximately 22% recorded once. The sequenced sample was peripheral blood. These receptors were obtained from a woman aged 18-35 years with stable Graves' hyperthyroidism. Some clones in this sample may be carry-over from other donors' samples.

This chain connects TRBV7-2 to TRBJ1-6; 10 bases line up with TRBD1. Germline V lookup: CDR1 SGHTA, CDR2 FQGNSA. This CDR3 is built from 15 residues. J lost 10 bases, V lost 1 base, and 4 bases had no gene match. CDR3 nucleotides: TGTGCCAGCAGCTTAGTGACAGGGGGCGAATCACCCCTCCACTTT. It specifies CASSLVTGGESPLHF.

This clonotype was found many times. The chain recombines TRBV7-2 with TRBJ1-2; D is undetermined. Trimming took 4 bases from V and 4 from J, leaving 7 bases between them. The germline gives CDR1 SGHTA, CDR2 FQGNSA. CDR3 size: 12 residues. CDR3 protein: CASSYGLYGYTF. DNA for the CDR3: TGTGCCAGCAGCTATGGGCTCTATGGCTACACCTTC.

This clonotype was observed at least ten times. V usage is TRBV20-1 and J usage is TRBJ2-7; D is perhaps TRBD2 (5 bases). Trimming pared 0 bases from V and 7 bases from J, leaving 10 bases between. Germline CDR1 reads DFQATT; CDR2 reads SNEGSKA (reference sequence). The CDR3 contains 12 residues. For the CDR3, the DNA is TGCAGTGCTAGAGACCAAAGGAGGGAGCAGTACTTC. Its protein product is CSARDQRREQYF.

The chain is built from TRBV11-2 and TRBJ1-2; 7 bases match TRBD1. The germline CDR1 and CDR2 sequences are SGHAT and FQNNGV. The CDR3 has 15 residues. Trimming cost V 5 bases and J 0 bases; bases outside gene matches: 6. In DNA form, the CDR3 reads TGTGCCAGCAGCGACCTGACAGGGACTAACTATGGCTACACCTTC. It is translated as CASSDLTGTNYGYTF.